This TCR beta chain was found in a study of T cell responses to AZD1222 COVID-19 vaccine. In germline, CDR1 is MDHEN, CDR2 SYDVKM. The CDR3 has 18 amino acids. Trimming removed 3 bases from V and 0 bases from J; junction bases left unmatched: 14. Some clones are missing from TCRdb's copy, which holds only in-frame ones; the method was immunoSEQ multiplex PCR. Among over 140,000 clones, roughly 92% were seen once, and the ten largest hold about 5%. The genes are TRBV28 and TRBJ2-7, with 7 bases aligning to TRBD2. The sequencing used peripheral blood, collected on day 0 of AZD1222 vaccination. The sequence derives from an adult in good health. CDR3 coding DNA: TGTGCCAGCAGTTTCTTCTTAACCCTAGCGGAGAGCTCCTACGAGCAGTACTTC. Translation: CASSFFLTLAESSYEQYF.